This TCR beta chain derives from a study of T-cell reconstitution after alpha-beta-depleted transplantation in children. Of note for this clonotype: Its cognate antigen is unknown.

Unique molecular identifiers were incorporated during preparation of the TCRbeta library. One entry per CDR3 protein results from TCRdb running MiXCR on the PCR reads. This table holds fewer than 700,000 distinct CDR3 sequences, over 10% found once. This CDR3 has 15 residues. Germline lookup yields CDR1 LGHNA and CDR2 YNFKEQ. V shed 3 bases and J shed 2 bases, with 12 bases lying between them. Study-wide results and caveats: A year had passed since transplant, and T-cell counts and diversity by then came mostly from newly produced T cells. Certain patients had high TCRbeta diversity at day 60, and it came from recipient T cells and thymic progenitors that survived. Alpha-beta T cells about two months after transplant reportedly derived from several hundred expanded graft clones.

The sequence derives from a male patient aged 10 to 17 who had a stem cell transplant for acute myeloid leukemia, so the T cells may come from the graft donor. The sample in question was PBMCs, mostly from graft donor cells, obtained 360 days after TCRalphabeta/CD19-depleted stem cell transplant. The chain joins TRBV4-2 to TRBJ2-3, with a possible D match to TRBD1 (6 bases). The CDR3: CASSQNREFTDTQYF. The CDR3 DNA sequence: TGTGCCAGCAGCCAGAACAGGGAGTTCACAGATACGCAGTATTTT.